One sample yielded the 5 T cell receptor beta chains listed below, sequenced in a study of T-cell reconstitution after alpha-beta-depleted transplantation in children. The TCRbeta library was prepared with unique molecular identifiers. Each CDR3 protein gets one entry after TCRdb re-called the PCR reads with MiXCR. The data hold about 640,000 distinct CDR3 sequences, with 16% observed a single time. The sample in question was PBMCs from the stem cell graft donor, obtained from the stem cell graft. These receptors came from a human donor who donated a stem cell graft to a child with acute myeloid leukemia.

This clonotype was counted at least ten times. This chain connects TRBV20-1 to TRBJ2-5; D is uncertain. V was shortened by 4 bases and J by 0 bases, with 6 bases between the two germline ends. The CDR3 is 12 amino acids. The germline CDR1 and CDR2 sequences are DFQATT and SNEGSKA (reference sequence). This CDR3 is CSANRYQETQYF. CDR3 DNA sequence: TGCAGTGCTAACCGGTACCAAGAGACCCAGTACTTC.

In this sample, this clonotype turned up many times. The chain is built from TRBV27 and TRBJ1-5; D unresolved. Germline CDR1 and CDR2: MNHEY and SMNVEV (reference sequence). Between the trimmed V and J ends, which lost 1 base and 6 bases, there was a span of 10 bases. The CDR3 runs to 14 residues. CDR3 nucleotide sequence: TGTGCCAGCAGTTTATTGGGTTACACTCAGCCCCAGCATTTT. This translates into CASSLLGYTQPQHF.

Notes on this clonotype: Compared with germline, one end of the junction differs, possibly owing to a read error. The chain is built from TRBV20-1 and TRBJ2-1; 10 positions match TRBD2. Germline V gene lookup returns CDR1 DFQATT and CDR2 SNEGSKA (reference sequence). The CDR3 runs 15 residues. The chain's CDR3 is CSAGELAGYYNEQFF. In DNA form, the CDR3 reads TGCAGTGCTGGAGAACTAGCGGGGTATTACAATGAGCAGTTCTTC.

This clonotype was recorded a few times. The rearrangement joins TRBV9 to TRBJ1-1; D may be TRBD1 (5 bases). V was shortened by 0 bases and J by 0 bases, with 9 bases between the two germline ends. CDR3 length: 15 residues. Germline V gene data show CDR1 as SGDLS and CDR2 as YYNGEE. The CDR3 spells CASSVGGRLNTEAFF. CDR3 DNA: TGTGCCAGCAGCGTAGGGGGACGGCTGAACACTGAAGCTTTCTTT.

This clonotype was seen a few times. The V gene is TRBV12-3 or TRBV12-4, the J gene TRBJ2-7, with 9 bases fitting TRBD2. The CDR3 totals 15 residues. Losses at the gene ends were 2 bases for V and 0 bases for J; bases not matched to a gene: 2. The CDR3 nucleotides are TGTGCCAGCAGTTTAAAGCGGGGGGCCTCCTACGAGCAGTACTTC. Translation: CASSLKRGASYEQYF.